This T cell receptor beta chain is drawn from a study of blood T cell repertoires in COVID-19 (dated by TCRdb to about 2020). Looking at the study overall: Collaborator samples came from the United States, Italy and Spain and covered acute and convalescent phases of COVID-19. The repertoires were made available in a free public database intended to serve as a resource for research on the immune response to SARS-CoV-2. The material from the prospective study consisted of cDNA or gDNA derived from T cells, B-cell-depleted T cells, or PBMCs. Samples were obtained from the ongoing ImmuneRACE study (first 160 participants) and from 1,254 subjects provided by 6 global collaborators. HLA class I and class II types, where available, came from metadata supplied by the sample provider rather than from assay-based typing. The dataset comprised deeply sampled blood TCRbeta repertoires from subjects exposed to, actively infected with, or recovered from COVID-19. A de-identified subject ID, COVID-19 status, age in years and sex were almost always included in the sample metadata.

General conclusions and limits of the study: The quantity of clinical and demographic metadata differed by source and by participant and was supplied without curation.

In regard to this clone: Its binding antigen is unknown. No per-base quality is available; no much larger clone lies one base away.

Whole blood was collected in K2EDTA tubes by collaborating institutions according to the institutions' own protocols. For TCRbeta analysis, collaborator samples were shipped as frozen whole blood, as isolated PBMCs, or as DNA extracted from either sample type. The CDR3 has 15 amino acids, counting the end cysteine and phenylalanine. The entry retains the CDR3 DNA only, 45 bases that are in frame from base 1. Compared with germline, V lacks 5 bases and J lacks 6 bases; bases without a gene match: 6. The germline V gene (reference sequence) specifies LNHDA as CDR1 and SQIVND as CDR2. TCRbeta CDR3 regions were amplified from genomic DNA using the immunoSEQ Assay, a bias-controlled multiplex PCR. From the authors' description of their analysis: The number of nucleated cells in each sample was estimated from the amplification of reference gene primers within the assay. To quantify the absolute abundance of each unique TCRbeta CDR3 rearrangement, sequence reads were collapsed and filtered. For each sample, productive Simpson clonality was calculated as the square root of Simpson's diversity index across productive rearrangements. The clones in this table, taken by TCRdb from immuneACCESS, are in-frame only. Not every clone is retained; where verified, under half of the shortfall comes from an unresolved V gene, and the cause of the rest is unknown. V and J calls and clone size come straight from that table; D and trimming were deduced from the DNA. This sample lists under 130,000 clones; over 85% were detected once. About 15% of the sample is taken by the ten largest.

The V and J segments used are TRBV19 and TRBJ2-1; 11 bases in the middle match TRBD1. The source material was peripheral blood. This clonotype originated in a woman aged 80 or over in a cohort sampled during active COVID-19. The nucleotide sequence reads as follows: TGTGCCAGTAGTTGGGGACAGGGGGTTGGCAATGAGCAGTTCTTC. Its protein reads: CASSWGQGVGNEQFF.